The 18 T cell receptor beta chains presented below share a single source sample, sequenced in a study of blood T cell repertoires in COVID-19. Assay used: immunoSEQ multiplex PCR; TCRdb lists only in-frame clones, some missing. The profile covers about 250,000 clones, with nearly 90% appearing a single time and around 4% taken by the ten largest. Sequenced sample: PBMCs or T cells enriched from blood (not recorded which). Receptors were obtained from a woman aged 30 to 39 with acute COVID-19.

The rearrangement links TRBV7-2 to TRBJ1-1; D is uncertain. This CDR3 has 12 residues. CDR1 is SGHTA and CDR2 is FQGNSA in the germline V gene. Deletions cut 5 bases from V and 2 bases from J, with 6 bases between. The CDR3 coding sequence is TGTGCCAGCAGCCCTCTCAACACTGAAGCTTTCTTT. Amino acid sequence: CASSPLNTEAFF.

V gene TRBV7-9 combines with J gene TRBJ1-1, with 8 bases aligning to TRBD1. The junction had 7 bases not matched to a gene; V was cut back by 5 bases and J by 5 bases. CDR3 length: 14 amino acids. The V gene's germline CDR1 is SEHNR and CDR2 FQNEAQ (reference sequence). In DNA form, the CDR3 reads TGTGCCAGCAGCCCACACAGGGGGGAGACTGAAGCTTTCTTT. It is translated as CASSPHRGETEAFF.

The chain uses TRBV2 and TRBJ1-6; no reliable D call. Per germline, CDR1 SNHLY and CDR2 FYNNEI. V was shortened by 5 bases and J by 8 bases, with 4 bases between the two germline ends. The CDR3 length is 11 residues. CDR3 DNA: TGTGCCAGCAGTCCCTATTCACCCCTCCACTTT. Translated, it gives CASSPYSPLHF. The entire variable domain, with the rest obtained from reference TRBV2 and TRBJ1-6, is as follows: EPEVTQTPSHQVTQMGQEVILRCVPISNHLYFYWYRQILGQKVEFLVSFYNNEISEKSEIFDDQFSVERPDGSNFTLKIRSTKLEDSAMYFCASSPYSPLHFGNGTRLTVT.

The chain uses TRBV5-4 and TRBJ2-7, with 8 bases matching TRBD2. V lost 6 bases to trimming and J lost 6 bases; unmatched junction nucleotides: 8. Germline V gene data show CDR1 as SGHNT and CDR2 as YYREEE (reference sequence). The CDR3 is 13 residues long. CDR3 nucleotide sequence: TGTGCCAGCAAAGGAGGCGGGGGGTTCGAGCAGTACTTC. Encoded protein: CASKGGGGFEQYF. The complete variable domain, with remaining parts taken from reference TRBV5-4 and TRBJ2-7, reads ETGVTQSPTHLIKTRGQQVTLRCSSQSGHNTVSWYQQALGQGPQFIFQYYREEENGRGNFPPRFSGLQFPNYSSELNVNALELDDSALYLCASKGGGGFEQYFGPGTRLTVT.

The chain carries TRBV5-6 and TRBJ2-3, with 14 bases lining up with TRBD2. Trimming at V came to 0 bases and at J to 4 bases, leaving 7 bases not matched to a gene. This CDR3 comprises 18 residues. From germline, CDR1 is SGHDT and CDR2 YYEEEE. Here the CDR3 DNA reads TGTGCCAGCAGCTTGGGGACTAGCGGGGGGTCGGGGGCAGATACGCAGTATTTT. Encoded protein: CASSLGTSGGSGADTQYF.

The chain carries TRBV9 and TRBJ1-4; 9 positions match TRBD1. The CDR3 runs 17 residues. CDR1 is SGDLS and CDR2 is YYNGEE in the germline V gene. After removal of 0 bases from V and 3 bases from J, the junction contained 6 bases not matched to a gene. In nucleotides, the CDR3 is TGTGCCAGCAGCGTAGCCGGGACAGGGTTTCCTAATGAAAAACTGTTTTTT. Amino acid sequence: CASSVAGTGFPNEKLFF.

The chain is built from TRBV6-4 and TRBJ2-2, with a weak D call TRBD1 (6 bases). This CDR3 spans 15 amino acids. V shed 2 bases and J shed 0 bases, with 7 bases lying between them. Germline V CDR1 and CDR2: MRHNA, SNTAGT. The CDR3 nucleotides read TGTGCCAGCAGTGACGGGGACACGAACACCGGGGAGCTGTTTTTT. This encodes CASSDGDTNTGELFF.

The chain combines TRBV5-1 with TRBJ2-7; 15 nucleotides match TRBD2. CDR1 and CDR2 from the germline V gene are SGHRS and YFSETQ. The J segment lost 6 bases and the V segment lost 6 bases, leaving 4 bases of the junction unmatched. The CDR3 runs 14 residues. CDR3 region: CASKWTSGGAEQYF. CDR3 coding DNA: TGCGCCAGCAAGTGGACTAGCGGGGGGGCCGAGCAGTACTTC.

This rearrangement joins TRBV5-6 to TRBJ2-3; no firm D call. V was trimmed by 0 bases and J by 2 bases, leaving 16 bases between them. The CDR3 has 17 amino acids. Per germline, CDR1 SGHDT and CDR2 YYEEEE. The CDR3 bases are TGTGCCAGCAGCTTGGAGGTCGGCGCAGGAATCACAGATACGCAGTATTTT. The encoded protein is CASSLEVGAGITDTQYF. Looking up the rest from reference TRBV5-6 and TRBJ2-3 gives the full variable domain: DAGVTQSPTHLIKTRGQQVTLRCSPKSGHDTVSWYQQALGQGPQFIFQYYEEEERQRGNFPDRFSGHQFPNYSSELNVNALLLGDSALYLCASSLEVGAGITDTQYFGPGTRLTVL.

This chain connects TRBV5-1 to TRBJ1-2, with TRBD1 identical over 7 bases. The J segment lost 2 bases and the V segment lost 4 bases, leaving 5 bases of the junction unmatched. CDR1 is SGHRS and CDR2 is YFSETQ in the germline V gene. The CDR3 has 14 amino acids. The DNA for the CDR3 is TGCGCCAGCAGCCTTCCGGGACAGAACTATGGCTACACCTTC. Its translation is CASSLPGQNYGYTF.

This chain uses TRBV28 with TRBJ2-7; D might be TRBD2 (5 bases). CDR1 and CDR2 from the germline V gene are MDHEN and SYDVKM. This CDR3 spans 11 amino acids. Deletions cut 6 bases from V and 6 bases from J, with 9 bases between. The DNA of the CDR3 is TGTGCCAGCAGCCTAGAGGGCGAGCAGTACTTC. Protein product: CASSLEGEQYF.

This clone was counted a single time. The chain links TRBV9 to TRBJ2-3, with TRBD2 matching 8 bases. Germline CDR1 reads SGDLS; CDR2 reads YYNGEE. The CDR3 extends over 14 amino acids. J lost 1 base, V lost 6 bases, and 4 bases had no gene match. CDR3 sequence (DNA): TGTGCCAGCACCACGGGGGGGGGCACAGATACGCAGTATTTT. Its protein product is CASTTGGGTDTQYF.

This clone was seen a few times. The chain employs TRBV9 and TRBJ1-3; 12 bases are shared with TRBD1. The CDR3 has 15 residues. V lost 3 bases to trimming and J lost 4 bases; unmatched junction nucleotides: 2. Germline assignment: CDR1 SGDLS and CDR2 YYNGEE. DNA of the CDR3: TGTGCCAGCAGCGCGGGACAGGGGGCAGGAAACACCATATATTTT. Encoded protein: CASSAGQGAGNTIYF.

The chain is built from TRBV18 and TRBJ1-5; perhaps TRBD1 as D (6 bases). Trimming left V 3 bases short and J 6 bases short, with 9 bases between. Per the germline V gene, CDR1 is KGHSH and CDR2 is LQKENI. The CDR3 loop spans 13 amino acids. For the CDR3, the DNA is TGTGCCAGCTCACCCCGGGACACTCAGCCCCAGCATTTT. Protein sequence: CASSPRDTQPQHF. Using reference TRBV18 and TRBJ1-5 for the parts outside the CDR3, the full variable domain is NAGVMQNPRHLVRRRGQEARLRCSPMKGHSHVYWYRQLPEEGLKFMVYLQKENIIDESGMPKERFSAEFPKEGPSILRIQQVVRGDSAAYFCASSPRDTQPQHFGDGTRLSIL.

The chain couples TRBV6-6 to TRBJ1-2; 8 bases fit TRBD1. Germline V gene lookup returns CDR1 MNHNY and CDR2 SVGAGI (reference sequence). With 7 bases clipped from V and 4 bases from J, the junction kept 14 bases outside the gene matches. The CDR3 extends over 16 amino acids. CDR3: CASTNPGQASSYGYTF. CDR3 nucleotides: TGTGCCAGCACCAATCCGGGACAGGCTTCAAGCTATGGCTACACCTTC.

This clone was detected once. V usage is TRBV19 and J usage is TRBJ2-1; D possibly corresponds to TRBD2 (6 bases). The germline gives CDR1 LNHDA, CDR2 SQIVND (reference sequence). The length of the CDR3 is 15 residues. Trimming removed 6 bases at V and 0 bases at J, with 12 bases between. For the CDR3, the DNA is TGTGCCAGTAGACTCCTGGGAGGCTCCTACAATGAGCAGTTCTTC. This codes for CASRLLGGSYNEQFF.

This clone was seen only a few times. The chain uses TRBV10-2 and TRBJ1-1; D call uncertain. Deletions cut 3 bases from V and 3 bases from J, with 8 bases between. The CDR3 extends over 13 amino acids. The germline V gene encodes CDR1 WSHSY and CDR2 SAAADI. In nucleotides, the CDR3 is TGCGCCAGCAGTGACTCTTCTTACACTGAAGCTTTCTTT. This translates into CASSDSSYTEAFF.

CDR3 bases: TGTGCCAGTAGTATCCAGGGCTCCTATAATTCACCCCTCCACTTT. Protein product: CASSIQGSYNSPLHF. The chain recombines TRBV19 with TRBJ1-6, with D possibly TRBD1 on 5 matching bases. This CDR3 comprises 15 residues. V shed 3 bases and J shed 0 bases, with 6 bases lying between them. Germline CDR1 LNHDA, CDR2 SQIVND (reference sequence). The full variable domain, rest sourced from reference TRBV19 and TRBJ1-6, is DGGITQSPKYLFRKEGQNVTLSCEQNLNHDAMYWYRQDPGQGLRLIYYSQIVNDFQKGDIAEGYSVSREKKESFPLTVTSAQKNPTAFYLCASSIQGSYNSPLHFGNGTRLTVT.